These 10 T cell receptor beta chains share one sample of origin, sequenced in a study of shared clonotypes between healthy human individuals (TCRdb year 2020). The library was generated by the immunoSEQ multiplex PCR assay. TCRdb's version of the immuneACCESS table is confined to in-frame rearrangements and falls short of the full clone set. An unresolved V gene accounts for under half of the shortfall where checked; the remainder is of unknown origin. Counted in this sample were 640,000 or so clones; about two thirds of them appeared once. In total, the top ten clones hold under 2% of the sample. The source material was memory CD4+ T cells sorted from blood. The cell subset or site label corresponds to: CD45RA-negative fraction. The receptors derive from a woman aged 25 to 39 in good health.

For this clone: The junction shows a germline mismatch at one end, possibly a read error. J is TRBJ2-1 and V is TRBV29-1; D unclear. The CDR3 length is 13 residues. Per germline, CDR1 SQVTM and CDR2 ANQGSEA. The CDR3 loop reads CSVQDSWDNEQFF. CDR3 coding DNA: TGCAGCGTTCAAGATAGTTGGGACAATGAGCAGTTCTTC.

The chain combines TRBV4-2 with TRBJ2-3; 7 bases fit TRBD1. CDR1 and CDR2 from the germline V gene are LGHNA and YNFKEQ. The junction had 9 bases not matched to a gene; V was cut back by 4 bases and J by 2 bases. This CDR3 contains 16 residues. CDR3 region: CASSRQGLSATDTQYF. The CDR3 DNA is TGTGCCAGCAGCCGACAGGGCTTGTCCGCCACAGATACGCAGTATTTT.

The chain is built from TRBV19 and TRBJ2-1; 13 bases line up with TRBD2. CDR3 length: 20 amino acids. Germline loops: CDR1 LNHDA, CDR2 SQIVND (reference sequence). V lost 5 bases, J lost 6 bases, and 19 bases stayed unmatched. The CDR3 nucleotides are TGTGCCAGTAGTCCCTTCCCCACTAGCGGGAGGGCCTTTGGAAGCAATGAGCAGTTCTTC. The encoded protein is CASSPFPTSGRAFGSNEQFF.

This clone was observed at least ten times. The identical CDR3 is also encoded by other nucleotide sequences in the sample. The chain links TRBV9 to TRBJ2-2, with D possibly matching TRBD1 (5 bases). CDR3 size: 15 residues. Per germline, CDR1 SGDLS and CDR2 YYNGEE. V lost 1 base to trimming and J lost 2 bases, with 9 bases between them. The CDR3 loop reads CASSVQGSNTGELFF. The CDR3 DNA is TGTGCCAGCAGCGTACAGGGCTCTAACACCGGGGAGCTGTTTTTT.

The chain carries TRBV10-3 and TRBJ2-4; no reliable D call. This CDR3 is built from 12 residues. Trimming took off 3 bases at V and 8 bases at J, with 8 bases between the two ends. The germline CDR1 and CDR2 sequences are ENHRY and SYGVKD. The CDR3: CAISDVAYIQYF. The CDR3 nucleotides read TGTGCCATCAGTGATGTGGCTTACATTCAGTACTTC.

The CDR3 spells CASSLGFGADTIYF. DNA of the CDR3: TGTGCCAGCAGCTTGGGATTTGGGGCTGACACCATATATTTT. This rearrangement joins TRBV5-4 to TRBJ1-3, with D perhaps matching TRBD1 (5 bases). In germline, CDR1 is SGHNT, CDR2 YYREEE (reference sequence). The CDR3 is made up of 14 amino acids. Trimming pared 0 bases from V and 8 bases from J, leaving 12 bases between. The variable domain in full, with the rest retrieved from reference TRBV5-4 and TRBJ1-3, is ETGVTQSPTHLIKTRGQQVTLRCSSQSGHNTVSWYQQALGQGPQFIFQYYREEENGRGNFPPRFSGLQFPNYSSELNVNALELDDSALYLCASSLGFGADTIYFGEGSWLTVV.

The CDR3 here is CASSSINGPYEQYF. CDR3 bases: TGTGCCAGCTCATCAATTAATGGCCCCTACGAGCAGTACTTC. The rearrangement uses TRBV18 and TRBJ2-7, with D hard to call. The CDR3 runs to 14 residues. Deletions cut 5 bases from V and 2 bases from J, with 13 bases between. Germline CDR1 and CDR2: KGHSH and LQKENI.

The chain employs TRBV6-5 and TRBJ2-2; D uncertain. Per germline, CDR1 MNHEY and CDR2 SVGAGI. V lost 2 bases to trimming and J lost 0 bases, with 7 bases between them. The CDR3 runs to 15 residues. The CDR3 loop is CASSYDLSNTGELFF. CDR3 coding DNA: TGTGCCAGCAGTTACGACCTCTCGAACACCGGGGAGCTGTTTTTT.

This rearrangement joins TRBV5-5 to TRBJ1-3, with D tentatively TRBD1 (6 bases). This CDR3 has 15 residues. V lost 1 base and J 1 base, leaving 9 bases between the germline ends. Germline-derived CDR1 and CDR2 are SGHKS and YYEKEE (reference sequence). The CDR3 spells CASSLTGFSGNTIYF. The DNA for the CDR3 is TGTGCCAGCAGCTTGACAGGGTTTTCTGGAAACACCATATATTTT.

This clone was recorded a few times. The rearrangement links TRBV7-9 to TRBJ2-1, with TRBD1 identical over 8 bases. The length of the CDR3 is 14 residues. V shed 6 bases and J 5 bases; nucleotides not matched to a gene: 6. Germline V CDR1 and CDR2: SEHNR, FQNEAQ (reference sequence). The CDR3 DNA sequence: TGTGCCAGCAGTTCCGGGACAGGACACAATGAGCAGTTCTTC. Protein product: CASSSGTGHNEQFF. The variable domain in full, with the rest retrieved from reference TRBV7-9 and TRBJ2-1, is DTGVSQNPRHKITKRGQNVTFRCDPISEHNRLYWYRQTLGQGPEFLTYFQNEAQLEKSRLLSDRFSAERPKGSFSTLEIQRTEQGDSAMYLCASSSGTGHNEQFFGPGTRLTVL.